This TCR beta chain derives from a study of blood T cell repertoires in COVID-19. With respect to this clone: A junction end diverges from the germline sequence, so it may reflect a read error.

Generated by immunoSEQ multiplex PCR, the TCRdb table keeps only in-frame clones and is missing some. Of 220,000 or so clones in the sample, 82% were seen once. This clonotype originated in a woman over 75 with COVID-19, enrolled during active disease. The sample consisted of peripheral blood.

CDR3 DNA sequence: TGTGCCAGCAGCGAAGAGGACAGGGTCAGCTCCTACAATGAGCAGTTCTTC. Amino acids: CASSEEDRVSSYNEQFF. This chain connects TRBV6-1 to TRBJ2-1; 8 bases fit TRBD1. This CDR3 spans 17 amino acids. In germline, CDR1 is MNHNS, CDR2 SASEGT.